This T cell receptor beta chain is drawn from a study of CD8 T cells in Susac syndrome. Reverse transcription of roughly 0.5 to 1 ug RNA used random hexamers. Amplification of TCR beta CDR3 was carried out by immunoSEQ multiplex PCR, which covered 54 Vbeta and 13 Jbeta segments. TCRdb fed the immunoSEQ multiplex PCR reads into MiXCR, producing one record per CDR3 protein. The sample has about 190,000 distinct CDR3 sequences, 95% seen once; the top ten hold around 0.15%. Study-wide results and limits: Detection of Susac-specific public clones gave over 15 in total CD8+ repertoires and roughly five in CD8+ TEMRA repertoires.

Concerning this clonotype: What it recognizes is unknown.

The TCR was taken from a human donor with Susac syndrome. Sequenced material: CD8+ T cells from PBMCs.

The CDR3 bases are TGTGCCAGCAGCTTAGGCGATGGTGGGCAGTACTTC. It yields the protein CASSLGDGGQYF. The chain carries TRBV11-2 and TRBJ2-7; D gene uncertain. CDR1 SGHAT and CDR2 FQNNGV come from the germline V gene. V was shortened by 1 base and J by 9 bases, with 10 bases between the two germline ends. The CDR3 has 12 amino acids.